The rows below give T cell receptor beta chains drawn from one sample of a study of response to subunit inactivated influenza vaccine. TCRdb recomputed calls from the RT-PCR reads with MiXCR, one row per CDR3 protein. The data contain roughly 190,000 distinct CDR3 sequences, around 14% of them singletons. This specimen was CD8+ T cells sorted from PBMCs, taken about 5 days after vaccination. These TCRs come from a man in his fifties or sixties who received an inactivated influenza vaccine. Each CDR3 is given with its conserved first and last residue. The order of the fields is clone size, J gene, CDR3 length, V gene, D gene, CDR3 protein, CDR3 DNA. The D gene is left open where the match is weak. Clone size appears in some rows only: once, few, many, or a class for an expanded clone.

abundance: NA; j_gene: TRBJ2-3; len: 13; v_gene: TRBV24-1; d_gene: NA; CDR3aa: CATQNTLTDTQYF; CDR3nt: TGTGCCACCCAAAATACCCTCACAGATACGCAGTATTTT
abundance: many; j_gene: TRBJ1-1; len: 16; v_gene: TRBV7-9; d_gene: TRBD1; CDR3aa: CASSLSPGQGDTEAFF; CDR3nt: TGTGCCAGCAGCTTAAGCCCTGGACAGGGGGACACTGAAGCTTTCTTT
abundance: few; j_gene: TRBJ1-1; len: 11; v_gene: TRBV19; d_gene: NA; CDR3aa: CASSIGAEAFF; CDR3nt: TGTGCCAGTAGTATAGGGGCTGAAGCTTTCTTT
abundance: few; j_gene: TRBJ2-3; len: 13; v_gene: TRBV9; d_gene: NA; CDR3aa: CASSALSTDTQYF; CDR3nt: TGTGCCAGCAGCGCCTTGTCCACAGATACGCAGTATTTT
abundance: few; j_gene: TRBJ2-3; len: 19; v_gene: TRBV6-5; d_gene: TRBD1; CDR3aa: CASSYSAAGTAPSTDTQYF; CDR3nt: TGTGCCAGCAGTTACTCGGCCGCCGGGACAGCACCTAGCACAGATACGCAGTATTTT
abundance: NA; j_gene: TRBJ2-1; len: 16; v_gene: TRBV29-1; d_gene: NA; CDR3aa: CSVPLSGGRIYNEQFF; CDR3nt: TGCAGCGTTCCCCTTTCTGGGGGTAGAATCTACAATGAGCAGTTCTTC
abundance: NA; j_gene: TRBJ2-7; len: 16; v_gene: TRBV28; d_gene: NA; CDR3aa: CASSFNSLGYTYEQYF; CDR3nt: TGTGCCAGCAGTTTTAACTCCTTGGGGTATACCTACGAGCAGTACTTC
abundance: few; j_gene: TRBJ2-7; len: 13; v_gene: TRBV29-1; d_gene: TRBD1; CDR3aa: CSVLRTGGYEQYF; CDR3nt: TGCAGCGTTCTACGGACAGGAGGCTACGAGCAGTACTTC
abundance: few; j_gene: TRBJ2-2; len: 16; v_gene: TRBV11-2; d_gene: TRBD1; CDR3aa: CASRWEDRGITGELFF; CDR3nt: TGTGCCAGCAGATGGGAGGACAGGGGGATTACCGGGGAGCTGTTTTTT
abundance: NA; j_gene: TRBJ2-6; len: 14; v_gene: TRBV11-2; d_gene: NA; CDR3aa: CASSPPAGANVLTF; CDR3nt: TGTGCCAGCAGCCCCCCGGCTGGGGCCAACGTCCTGACTTTC
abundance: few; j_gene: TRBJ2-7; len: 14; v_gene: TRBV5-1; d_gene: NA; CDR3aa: CASSLGWVGDEQYF; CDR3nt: TGCGCCAGCAGCTTGGGCTGGGTGGGGGACGAGCAGTACTTC
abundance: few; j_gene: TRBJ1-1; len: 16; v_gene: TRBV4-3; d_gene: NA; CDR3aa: CASSQEGGTGNTEAFF; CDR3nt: TGCGCCAGCAGCCAAGAGGGAGGTACAGGGAACACTGAAGCTTTCTTT
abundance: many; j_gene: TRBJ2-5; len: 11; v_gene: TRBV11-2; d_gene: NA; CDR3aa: CASSSQETQYF; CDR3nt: TGTGCCAGCAGCTCGCAAGAGACCCAGTACTTC
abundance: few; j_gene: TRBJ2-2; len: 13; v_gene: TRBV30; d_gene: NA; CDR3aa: CAWSVEGPGELFF; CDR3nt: TGTGCCTGGAGTGTAGAGGGCCCCGGGGAGCTGTTTTTT
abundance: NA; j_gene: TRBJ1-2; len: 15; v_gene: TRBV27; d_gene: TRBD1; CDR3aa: CASSLLGQGNYGYTF; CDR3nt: TGTGCCAGCAGTTTACTTGGACAGGGGAACTATGGCTACACCTTC
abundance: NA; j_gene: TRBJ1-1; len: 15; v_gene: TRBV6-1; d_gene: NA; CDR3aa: CASSTTPFGNTEAFF; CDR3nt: TGTGCCAGCAGTACAACACCCTTTGGGAACACTGAAGCTTTCTTT
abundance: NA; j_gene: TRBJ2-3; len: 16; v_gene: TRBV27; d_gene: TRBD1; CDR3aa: CASSSDDRGLTDTQYF; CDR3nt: TGTGCCAGCAGTTCAGACGACAGGGGGCTGACGGATACGCAGTATTTT
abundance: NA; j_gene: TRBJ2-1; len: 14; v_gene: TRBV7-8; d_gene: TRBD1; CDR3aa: CASSYRGWYNEQFF; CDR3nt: TGTGCCAGCAGCTACAGGGGATGGTACAATGAGCAGTTCTTC
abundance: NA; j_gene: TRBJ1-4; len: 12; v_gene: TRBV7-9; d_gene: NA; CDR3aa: CASSSDTEKLFF; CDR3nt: TGTGCCAGCAGCTCGGACACTGAAAAACTGTTTTTT
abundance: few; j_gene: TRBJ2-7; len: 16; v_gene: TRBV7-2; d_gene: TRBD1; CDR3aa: CASSPSDRAHSYEQYF; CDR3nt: TGTGCCAGCAGCCCCTCCGACAGGGCACACTCCTACGAGCAGTACTTC
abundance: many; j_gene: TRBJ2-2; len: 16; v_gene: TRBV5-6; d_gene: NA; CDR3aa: CASSWQGGSNTGELFF; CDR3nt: TGTGCCAGCAGCTGGCAGGGCGGTAGTAACACCGGGGAGCTGTTTTTT
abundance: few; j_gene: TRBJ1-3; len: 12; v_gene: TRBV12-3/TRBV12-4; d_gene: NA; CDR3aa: CASSFLGNTIYF; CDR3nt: TGTGCCAGCAGTTTTCTGGGGAACACCATATATTTT
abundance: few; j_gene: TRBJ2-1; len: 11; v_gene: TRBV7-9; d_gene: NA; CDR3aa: CASRGSNEQFF; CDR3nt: TGTGCCAGCCGCGGCTCCAATGAGCAGTTCTTC
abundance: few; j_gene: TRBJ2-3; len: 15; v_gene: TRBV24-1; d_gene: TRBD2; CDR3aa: CATSDRGLATDTQYF; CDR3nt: TGTGCCACCAGTGATAGAGGACTAGCGACAGATACGCAGTATTTT
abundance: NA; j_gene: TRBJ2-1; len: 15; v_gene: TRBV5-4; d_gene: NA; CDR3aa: CASSLMLVNRNEQFF; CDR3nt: TGTGCCAGCAGCTTGATGCTAGTAAACCGGAATGAGCAGTTCTTC
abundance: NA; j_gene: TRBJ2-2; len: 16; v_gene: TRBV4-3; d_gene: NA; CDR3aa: CASSPTFYRDTGELFF; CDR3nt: TGCGCCAGCAGCCCTACCTTTTACAGAGACACCGGGGAGCTGTTTTTT
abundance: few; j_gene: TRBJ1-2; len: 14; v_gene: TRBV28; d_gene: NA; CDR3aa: CASSPAGDSYGYTF; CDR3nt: TGTGCCAGCAGTCCGGCCGGCGACAGCTATGGCTACACCTTC
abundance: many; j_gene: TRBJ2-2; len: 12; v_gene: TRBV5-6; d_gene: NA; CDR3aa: CASSGDPRELFF; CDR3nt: TGTGCCAGCAGCGGGGACCCCCGGGAGCTGTTTTTT
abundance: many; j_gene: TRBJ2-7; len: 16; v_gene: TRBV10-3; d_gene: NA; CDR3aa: CAISENGRPSVCEQYF; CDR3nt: TGTGCCATCAGTGAGAACGGACGACCCTCTGTCTGCGAGCAGTACTTC
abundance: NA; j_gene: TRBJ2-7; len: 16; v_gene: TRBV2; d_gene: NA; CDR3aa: CASSEPRRGHSYEQYF; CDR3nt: TGTGCCAGCAGTGAACCGCGGAGGGGGCATAGCTACGAGCAGTACTTC
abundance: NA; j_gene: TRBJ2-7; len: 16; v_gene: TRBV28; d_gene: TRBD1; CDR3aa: CASRSSTGGGSHEQYF; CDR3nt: TGTGCCAGCAGGAGCAGTACAGGGGGCGGGTCCCACGAGCAGTACTTC
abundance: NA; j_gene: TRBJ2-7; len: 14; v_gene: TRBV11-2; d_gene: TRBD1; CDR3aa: CASSYQGVTYEQYF; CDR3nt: TGTGCCAGCAGCTACCAGGGGGTGACCTACGAGCAGTACTTC
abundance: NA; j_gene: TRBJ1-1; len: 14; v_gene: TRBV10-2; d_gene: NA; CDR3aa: CASNVPGALTEAFF; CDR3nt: TGCGCCAGCAATGTTCCGGGGGCGCTGACTGAAGCTTTCTTT
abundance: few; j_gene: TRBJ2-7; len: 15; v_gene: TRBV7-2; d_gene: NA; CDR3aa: CASSLGPHSDYEQYF; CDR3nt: TGTGCCAGCAGCTTAGGGCCTCACTCCGACTACGAGCAGTACTTC
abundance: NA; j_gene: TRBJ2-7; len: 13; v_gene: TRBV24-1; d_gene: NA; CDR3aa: CATSGGSTYEQYF; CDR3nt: TGTGCCACCAGTGGTGGTAGCACCTACGAGCAGTACTTC
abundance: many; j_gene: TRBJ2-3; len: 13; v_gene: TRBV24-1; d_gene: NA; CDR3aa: CATSVGATDTQYF; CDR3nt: TGTGCCACCAGTGTCGGAGCCACAGATACGCAGTATTTT
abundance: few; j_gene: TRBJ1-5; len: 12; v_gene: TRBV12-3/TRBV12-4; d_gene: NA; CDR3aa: CASGLVNQPQHF; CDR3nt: TGTGCCAGTGGACTGGTCAATCAGCCCCAGCATTTT
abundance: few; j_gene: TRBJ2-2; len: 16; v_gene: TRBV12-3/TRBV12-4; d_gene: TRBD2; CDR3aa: CASSPIAGGFTGELFF; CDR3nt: TGTGCCAGCAGCCCTATAGCGGGGGGATTTACCGGGGAGCTGTTTTTT
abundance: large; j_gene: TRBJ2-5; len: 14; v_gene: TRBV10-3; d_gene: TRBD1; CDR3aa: CAISRAGGGETQYF; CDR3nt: TGTGCCATCAGTCGGGCAGGGGGCGGAGAGACCCAGTACTTC
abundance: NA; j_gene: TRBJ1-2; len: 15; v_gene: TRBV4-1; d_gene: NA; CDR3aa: CASSDGIRAGNGYTF; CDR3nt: TGCGCCAGCAGCGACGGGATAAGGGCCGGCAATGGCTACACCTTC
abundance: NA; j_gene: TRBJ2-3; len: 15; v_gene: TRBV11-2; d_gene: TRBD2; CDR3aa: CASSFAREPSDTQYF; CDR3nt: TGTGCCAGCAGCTTCGCGCGGGAGCCTTCGGATACGCAGTATTTT
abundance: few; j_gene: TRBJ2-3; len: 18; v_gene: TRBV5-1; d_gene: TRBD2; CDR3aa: CASSFSLAGGDATDTQYF; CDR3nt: TGCGCCAGCAGCTTCTCCCTAGCGGGAGGGGACGCCACAGATACGCAGTATTTT
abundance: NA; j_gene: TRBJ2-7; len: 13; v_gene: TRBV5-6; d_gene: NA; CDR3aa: CASSLEGIYEQYF; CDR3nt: TGTGCCAGCAGCTTGGAGGGAATATACGAGCAGTACTTC